The rows below give T cell receptor beta chains drawn from one sample of a study of spatial heterogeneity in lung cancer. TCRdb independently ran MiXCR on the 5' RACE reads; one entry per CDR3 protein. The profile shows 43,000 or so distinct CDR3 sequences, under 7.5% of them singletons. Sequencing was performed on PBMCs, taken at surgery. These receptors were taken from a female donor with early-stage non-small cell lung cancer. The CDR3 runs from the conserved cysteine through the conserved F or W. The D gene is left open where the match is weak. A row's size may be missing; if present it is once, few, many or a size class.

CDR3 DNA,CDR3 protein,J gene,V gene,clone size,D gene
TGCGCCAGCAGCATTGGGGGCAGAGGCACCGGGGAGCTGTTTTTT,CASSIGGRGTGELFF,TRBJ2-2,TRBV5-1,many,-
TGTGCCAGCAGTTCCCTAGGGGGACAGGGCGAGACCCAGTACTTC,CASSSLGGQGETQYF,TRBJ2-5,TRBV9,few,TRBD1
TGCAGTGCTAGAGATTTGGGGAAGACAAACTATGGCTACACCTTC,CSARDLGKTNYGYTF,TRBJ1-2,TRBV20-1,many,-
TGTGCCAGCAGCCTGAACCGGTACTACGAGCAGTACTTC,CASSLNRYYEQYF,TRBJ2-7,TRBV7-6,many,-
TGTGCCAGCAGTCCCCATCCCAGCACCAACTATGGCTACACCTTC,CASSPHPSTNYGYTF,TRBJ1-2,TRBV28,many,-
TGTGCCAGCAGCTTTCCGACAGCTAACTATGGCTACACCTTC,CASSFPTANYGYTF,TRBJ1-2,TRBV7-2,-,-
TGTGCCAGCAGCTTCACACGTCCAAGGTCCAATGAGCAGTTCTTC,CASSFTRPRSNEQFF,TRBJ2-1,TRBV5-4,-,-
TGCGCCAGCAGCTTTGGGGGAGGTGGGACTGAAGCTTTCTTT,CASSFGGGGTEAFF,TRBJ1-1,TRBV4-3,many,-
TGTGCCAGCAGCGACAGGATCTCGAACACCGGGGAGCTGTTTTTT,CASSDRISNTGELFF,TRBJ2-2,TRBV11-1,many,-
TGCAGTGCTAGACACAAGGAGGGCTCTAGCGCCGAGCAGTACTTC,CSARHKEGSSAEQYF,TRBJ2-7,TRBV20-1,many,-
TGCAGCGTTGAACCGACAGGGGGAGGTGAAAAACTGTTTTTT,CSVEPTGGGEKLFF,TRBJ1-4,TRBV29-1,-,TRBD1
TGTGCCAGCAGCTTAGTTCAGGGGAACGGAAACACCATATATTTT,CASSLVQGNGNTIYF,TRBJ1-3,TRBV7-2,few,-
TGCAGTGCTAGAGATCTGCGGACCCAAGAGACCCAGTACTTC,CSARDLRTQETQYF,TRBJ2-5,TRBV20-1,-,-
TGTGCCTGGAGCGGCGGAACAAATGAAAAACTGTTTTTT,CAWSGGTNEKLFF,TRBJ1-4,TRBV30,-,-
TGCGCCAGCAGCTTCTTGGGCACGCAGTATTTT,CASSFLGTQYF,TRBJ2-3,TRBV5-1,few,-
TGTGCCAGCAAGGAGGGGATGAACACTGAAGCTTTCTTT,CASKEGMNTEAFF,TRBJ1-1,TRBV6-5,many,-
TGCAGTGCTACGCAGCCCAGGGGCCCCAATCAGCCCCAGCATTTT,CSATQPRGPNQPQHF,TRBJ1-5,TRBV20-1,-,-
TGTGCCAGCAGCCCCAGGGAGGGGGGCCTGACAGAGACCCAGTACTTC,CASSPREGGLTETQYF,TRBJ2-5,TRBV5-5,many,-
TGTGCCAGCAGTTTACAGGGTCTTGAGCAGTTCTTC,CASSLQGLEQFF,TRBJ2-1,TRBV12-3/TRBV12-4,-,-
TGTGCCAGTAGTTCAGCCGGGACTCGCCTCTACGAGCAGTACTTC,CASSSAGTRLYEQYF,TRBJ2-7,TRBV19,many,-
TGTGCCAGTAGTAGACAGGGGGATATGAAAAAACTGTTTTTT,CASSRQGDMKKLFF,TRBJ1-4,TRBV19,few,TRBD1
TGCGCCAGCAGCCGCCTAAAGCGGTGGCAAGAGACCCAGTACTTC,CASSRLKRWQETQYF,TRBJ2-5,TRBV4-3,few,-
TGCGCCAGCAGCCTCCGGACAGGGATAGGGGAGACCCAGTACTTC,CASSLRTGIGETQYF,TRBJ2-5,TRBV5-1,many,TRBD1
TGTGCCAGCAGCCTGTCTGGAAACTATGGCTACACCTTC,CASSLSGNYGYTF,TRBJ1-2,TRBV11-2,few,-
TGTGCCAGCATTCTGAGTCCGGGGCCGGTAGGCTACACCTTC,CASILSPGPVGYTF,TRBJ1-2,TRBV6-1,few,-
TGTGCCAGCAGTCAAAGACGCGAAGCTTTCTTT,CASSQRREAFF,TRBJ1-1,TRBV12-3/TRBV12-4,-,-
TGTGCCAGCAGACCGGGGACAGCCCCGTTGGAAGGCTACACCTTC,CASRPGTAPLEGYTF,TRBJ1-2,TRBV5-5,many,TRBD1
TGCAGTGCTAGGCCGAGCTCTGGAAACACCATATATTTT,CSARPSSGNTIYF,TRBJ1-3,TRBV20-1,many,-
TGTGCCAGCCTTTCGGGGGCGGACCTGTTGAGCTCTGGAAACACCATATATTTT,CASLSGADLLSSGNTIYF,TRBJ1-3,TRBV21-1,many,-
TGTGCCAGCAGCATAGACAGGGAAAATCAGCCCCAGCATTTT,CASSIDRENQPQHF,TRBJ1-5,TRBV7-9,few,TRBD1
TGTGCCAGCAGTTACGTGTCCCCCTACGAGCAGTACTTC,CASSYVSPYEQYF,TRBJ2-7,TRBV6-2/TRBV6-3,few,-
TGTGCCAGCAGTTTTCAGGGGGCTAACTATGGCTACACCTTC,CASSFQGANYGYTF,TRBJ1-2,TRBV12-3/TRBV12-4,many,TRBD1
TGCGCCAGCAGCTTGGGGATGAACACTGAAGCTTTCTTT,CASSLGMNTEAFF,TRBJ1-1,TRBV5-1,few,-
TGTGCCAGCAGTCCCTCCTACGAGCAGTACTTC,CASSPSYEQYF,TRBJ2-7,TRBV12-3/TRBV12-4,many,-
TGTGCCAGCAGTGAGGGACAGACCTACGAGCAGTACTTC,CASSEGQTYEQYF,TRBJ2-7,TRBV6-1,-,TRBD1
TGTGCCAGCAGCGGGTTTACTTACAATGAGCAGTTCTTC,CASSGFTYNEQFF,TRBJ2-1,TRBV6-1,-,-
TGCGCCAGCACCCCCATGTCTGGGGCGGGAGATACGCAGTATTTT,CASTPMSGAGDTQYF,TRBJ2-3,TRBV5-1,-,-
TGTGCCAGCAGCCCCGGAGGTTCCAACGTCCTGACTTTC,CASSPGGSNVLTF,TRBJ2-6,TRBV7-2,many,-
TGTGCCAGCAGTTGGACAGGGGCGGGAAATACACCCCTCCACTTT,CASSWTGAGNTPLHF,TRBJ1-6,TRBV6-5,once,TRBD1
TGTGCCAGCAGCCCTACTAGCGGGGGGCCCTACGAGCAGTACTTC,CASSPTSGGPYEQYF,TRBJ2-7,TRBV7-2,many,TRBD2
TGTGCCAGCTCACCCCAGGGGGCGAACACTGAAGCTTTCTTT,CASSPQGANTEAFF,TRBJ1-1,TRBV18,-,TRBD1
TGTGCCAGCAGCTCCTCCCCTAATACGCAGTATTTT,CASSSSPNTQYF,TRBJ2-3,TRBV7-2,many,-
TGCGCCAGCATGTCTGGGGGGCAAGCCCCAGATACGCAGTATTTT,CASMSGGQAPDTQYF,TRBJ2-3,TRBV5-1,many,-
TGCGCCAGCAGCTTGATGGGCGCAGAAAGCACAGATACGCAGTATTTT,CASSLMGAESTDTQYF,TRBJ2-3,TRBV5-1,-,-
TGTGCCAGCAGCCAGGGGGGGGCTACCTACAATGAGCAGTTCTTC,CASSQGGATYNEQFF,TRBJ2-1,TRBV4-2,-,-
TGTGCCAGCAGTTACTCCCGGACAGCAAACTATGGCTACACCTTC,CASSYSRTANYGYTF,TRBJ1-2,TRBV6-5,once,-
TGTGCCAGCAGCCCGGACAGGGTGAACACTGAAGCTTTCTTT,CASSPDRVNTEAFF,TRBJ1-1,TRBV7-9,many,TRBD1